This T cell receptor beta chain was identified in a study of CD8+ T cells in alopecia areata. Study observations and caveats: Persistence during tofacitinib was seen for many expanded lesional clones in scalp and blood. Scalp clonality and expanded CD8+ clones among the top 100 fell significantly with tofacitinib.

The treatment: oral pan-JAK inhibitor, 5-10 mg twice daily. The CDR3 length is 14 residues. Trimming removed 0 bases from V and 4 bases from J, with 11 bases in between. Germline CDR1 SQVTM, CDR2 ANQGSEA. About this clone: As yet, its antigen is unknown.

Investigators isolated RNA and reverse transcribed it into cDNA to act as the sequencing template. Using immunoSEQ multiplex PCR, the repertoire was profiled, and TCRdb retains in-frame clones only, with some absent. The sample lists about 180,000 clones, about half occurring once. The TCR comes from a human donor with alopecia areata. This chain uses TRBV29-1 with TRBJ2-3; D might be TRBD2 (5 bases). The source was CD8+ T cells sorted from blood, collected around week 53, from a patient treated with tofacitinib. The CDR3 DNA follows: TGCAGCGTTGAAGATCTGACGGGATCAGATACGCAGTATTTT. This codes for CSVEDLTGSDTQYF.